This TCR beta chain appears in the sequencing data of a study of T cell repertoires in cytomegalovirus infection (dated by TCRdb to about 2019). In terms of the full investigation: The peptide stimulations were aimed at well-studied HLA-B-restricted epitopes as well as recently identified HLA-C-restricted CMV epitopes, whose presentation resists viral immunomodulation. Because public TCR beta signatures pointed to carriage of CMV infection together with the matching HLA type, the HLA type of each donor mattered for the analysis.

The CDR3 runs 11 residues from the cysteine to the phenylalanine. Here the CDR3 DNA is all that survives: 33 bases in frame from base 1. A distance of 8 bases separates the germline ends of V and J, which lose 7 bases and 6 bases respectively. CDR1 and CDR2, looked up from the germline V gene, are SGHRS and YFSETQ. The sample's treatment or condition label is to be understood as: in vitro stimulation with specific CMV peptide epitopes to enrich CMV-specific T cells. These reads were obtained on an Illumina HiSeq 1500. TCRdb ran its own pipeline on the public reads, namely fastp trimming at Q25 and MiXCR clone calling, and kept in-frame beta chains. For every CDR3 protein sequence, its rows merge into one entry that carries the most common genes and DNA. The sample data list approximately 910,000 distinct CDR3 sequences, and roughly 31% of these were observed just once. Of the sample, over 10% falls within the top ten clones.

Results the study describes overall, beyond this receptor: The ex vivo response was dominated by HLA-C-restricted CMV-specific TCR beta clonotypes, which also provided the single most frequent clonotype in two of eight donors. Cumulative frequency of public TCR beta family members discriminated carriers of CMV infection plus the relevant HLA type in this cohort and an independent 352-donor cohort.

For this clonotype: Its binding antigen is unknown. No much larger clone exists at a distance of one base, and base qualities are not known.

The TCR sequence derives from a human donor in good health (CMV status not recorded). Some clones in this sample may be carry-over from other donors' samples. The sample was cultured CD8+ T cells from PBMCs, taken from culture after CMV antigen stimulation. The V and J segments used are TRBV5-1 and TRBJ2-1; no confident D gene assignment can be made. The nucleotide sequence is TGCGCCAGCTGGGCCGGCAATGAGCAGTTCTTC. This encodes CASWAGNEQFF.